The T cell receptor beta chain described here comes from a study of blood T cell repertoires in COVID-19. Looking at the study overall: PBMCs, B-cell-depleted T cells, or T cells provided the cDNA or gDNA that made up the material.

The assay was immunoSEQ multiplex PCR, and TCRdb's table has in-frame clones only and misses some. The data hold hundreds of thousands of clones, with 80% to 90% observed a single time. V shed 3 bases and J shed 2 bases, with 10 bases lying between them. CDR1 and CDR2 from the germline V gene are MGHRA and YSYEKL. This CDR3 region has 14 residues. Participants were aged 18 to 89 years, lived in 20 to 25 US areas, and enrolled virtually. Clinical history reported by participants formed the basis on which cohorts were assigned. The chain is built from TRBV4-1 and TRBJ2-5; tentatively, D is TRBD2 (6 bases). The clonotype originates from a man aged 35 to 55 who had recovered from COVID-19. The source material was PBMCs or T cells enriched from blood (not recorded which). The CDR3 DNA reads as TGCGCCAGCAGCCATCCCGGGACTCAAGAGACCCAGTACTTC. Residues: CASSHPGTQETQYF.